This T cell receptor (beta chain) appears in the sequencing data of a study of T cells in Graves' hyperthyroidism and ophthalmopathy (dated by TCRdb to the late 2010s). Notes on the research overall: Peripheral blood was sampled at the time of initial diagnosis, prior to any treatment. To identify TCR V-J signatures that set the groups apart, the researchers used a discovery cohort of 100 patients, made up of roughly 40 with Graves' ophthalmopathy and 57 with stable Graves' hyperthyroidism. An independent validation cohort of around 19 hyperthyroidism patients and about 15 patients who later progressed to ophthalmopathy tested prospective prediction of ophthalmopathy. For training and testing, the 100 patients in the discovery cohort were randomly divided in a 7:3 ratio. In addition, the study compared T-cell repertoires in thyroid tissue and in blood from six Graves' hyperthyroidism patients. After blood sampling, hyperthyroidism patients were treated with methimazole at a starting dose of 30 mg daily, and ophthalmopathy patients were treated with high-dose intravenous methylprednisolone. The paper describes TCR Vbeta CDR3 sequencing of 135 peripheral blood samples, made up of 43 ophthalmopathy patients, roughly 72 hyperthyroidism patients and roughly 17 progressor patients.

Overall study outcomes, separate from this receptor: In cross-validation, a model built on a 13 V-J signature told ophthalmopathy apart from stable hyperthyroidism with 87.88% sensitivity and around 84% specificity, and in testing the same model reached 80%/75%. In validation, the model predicted progression to ophthalmopathy a median of 6.5 months before onset, with about 64% sensitivity and just under 75% specificity. Most expanded thyroid clonotypes (frequency above 0.001) were also found in blood, which suggests that blood repertoires may mirror thyroid immune responses. No statistical method was used to set the sample size in advance, and investigators knew the group allocation.

The TCR beta CDR3 regions were amplified from the RNA transcripts. The first round of RT-PCR for the TCR CDR3 was performed with the HTBI primer set and the Qiagen OneStep RT-PCR kit. The libraries were constructed in a second round of multiplex PCR and then size-selected and purified. The libraries were sequenced on an Illumina HiSeq2000 using paired-end 100 bp reads. Concerning the study's data processing: Raw data were processed with SOAPnuke, discarding reads with adapters, uncalled bases, mean Phred below 15, or no exact constant-primer or identifier match. COPE v1.2.5 was used to merge high-quality paired reads, and clonotypes were defined as unique nucleotide sequences. MiTCR v1.1 was used to align clonotypes to the IMGT TRBV, TRBD and TRBJ reference segments. The analysis was restricted to V-J combinations with a frequency above 0.0001, which together covered 99.2% of the repertoires. A TCS score was defined as the ratio between F50 (clonal expansion) and ExV (chaos), using BLOSUM62-based TCRdist between CDR3 peptides within each V-J. Welch's t-statistics and random forest reduced 450 to 600 V-J features to 13, which were used in a naive Bayes classifier (R e1071). TCRdb trimmed the raw reads at Q25, called clones with MiXCR and kept productive beta chains. Entries are consolidated by CDR3 protein sequence, retaining the most common genes and DNA. TCRdb's processing, not the study's, gives the V and J calls here. The sample yields roughly 290,000 distinct CDR3 sequences; 12% to 15% were counted once. The top ten constitute 7% to 9.5% of the sample.

This clonotype was seen many times. Its antigen specificity is not known. Base qualities are not at hand, and no much larger clone is one base apart. Graves' hyperthyroidism was defined as stable when no progression to ophthalmopathy occurred over 18 months of follow-up. Hyperthyroidism patients were aged 18 to 65 years and newly diagnosed, with disease duration of less than 2 months. Exclusion was applied to patients with uncontrolled infections, other autoimmune diseases, pregnancy or lactation. Clinical symptoms, serum thyroxine and TRAb, thyroid ultrasound, and orbital computed tomography formed the basis for the diagnoses. Ficoll-Paque density gradient centrifugation was used to isolate PBMCs from around 9.1 ml of fresh peripheral blood. Trizol reagent was used to extract total RNA, and RNA quality was then checked on an Agilent 2100 Bioanalyzer. In the germline V gene, CDR1 corresponds to ENHRY and CDR2 to SYGVKD. From its cysteine to its phenylalanine, the CDR3 spans 12 amino acids. The entry retains the CDR3 DNA only, 36 bases that are in frame from base 1. Trimming costs V 6 bases and J 7 bases, and their ends lie 10 bases apart.

This TCR came from a middle-aged woman with Graves' hyperthyroidism. Sequenced: blood. The chain is assembled from TRBV10-3 and TRBJ2-1; the D element could tentatively be TRBD1 or TRBD2, as 6 bases agree for each. CDR3 loop: CAIRIGGNEQFF. The nucleotide sequence reads TGTGCCATCAGGATAGGGGGGAATGAGCAGTTCTTC.